Listed here are 12 T cell receptor beta chains from one sample, sequenced in a study of blood T cell repertoires in COVID-19. The method was immunoSEQ multiplex PCR; TCRdb's version includes in-frame clones alone and lacks a portion of them. This table has 100,000 to 150,000 clones, more than 75% appearing once. The sequenced sample was peripheral blood. The receptors were sampled from a human donor in a cohort sampled during active COVID-19.

This clone has just a few counts. Written as DNA, the CDR3 is TGTGCCACCAGCAGAGATGCGGGACTAGGATACAATGAGCAGTTCTTC. It codes for CATSRDAGLGYNEQFF. The rearrangement joins TRBV15 to TRBJ2-1; 8 bases are shared with TRBD2. V lost 0 bases to trimming and J lost 4 bases; unmatched junction nucleotides: 5. There are 16 residues in the CDR3. Looked up from germline, CDR1 is LNHNV and CDR2 is YYDKDF (reference sequence).

The chain has TRBV5-1 and TRBJ1-3; perhaps TRBD1 as D (6 bases). Trimming cost V 4 bases and J 2 bases, with 10 bases left between them. Looked up from germline, CDR1 is SGHRS and CDR2 is YFSETQ. The CDR3 runs 14 residues. The CDR3 DNA sequence: TGCGCCAGCAGCCCTGGACAGACTGGAAACACCATATATTTT. This gives the protein CASSPGQTGNTIYF.

The V call is TRBV4-1, the J call TRBJ2-1; TRBD2 matches 15 bases. CDR3 length equals 20 residues. The V and J ends lost 1 base and 6 bases, in that order; junction bases with no gene match: 13. Germline CDR1 and CDR2: MGHRA and YSYEKL. The CDR3 here is CASSQAPTGTSGRSANEQFF. The CDR3 DNA sequence: TGCGCCAGCAGCCAAGCCCCCACCGGGACTAGCGGGAGGTCCGCCAATGAGCAGTTCTTC.

The DNA for the CDR3 is TGTGCCAGTAGTATCCCCCCGGCGGGGGCCTTCCCCGGGGAGCTGTTTTTT. Translating gives CASSIPPAGAFPGELFF. The chain uses TRBV19 and TRBJ2-2, with D maybe TRBD2 (7 bases). V was trimmed by 3 bases and J by 6 bases, leaving 20 bases between them. Germline CDR1 reads LNHDA; CDR2 reads SQIVND (reference sequence). The CDR3 is made up of 17 amino acids.

CDR3 residues: CASRRTGGYIQYF. The CDR3 nucleotides read TGTGCCAGTAGGAGGACAGGGGGATACATTCAGTACTTC. The chain uses TRBV19 and TRBJ2-4; 10 bases fit TRBD1. V lost 6 bases to trimming and J lost 8 bases; unmatched junction nucleotides: 4. The V gene's germline CDR1 is LNHDA and CDR2 SQIVND (reference sequence). This CDR3 is 13 amino acids long.

The chain carries TRBV5-1 and TRBJ2-7, with 8 bases identical to TRBD1. This CDR3 is 15 amino acids long. V shed 6 bases and J 4 bases; nucleotides not matched to a gene: 12. In germline, CDR1 is SGHRS, CDR2 YFSETQ. As DNA, the CDR3 is TGCGCCAGCACCACAGGGGGTACTCTCGGATACGAGCAGTACTTC. Its protein is CASTTGGTLGYEQYF.

This sequence joins TRBV4-1 and TRBJ2-3; 8 bases align to TRBD1. The CDR3 extends over 18 amino acids. Germline V gene data show CDR1 as MGHRA and CDR2 as YSYEKL. V shed 2 bases, J shed 0 bases, and the junction held 10 bases outside the gene matches. CDR3 bases: TGCGCCAGCAGCCAACGAATGACGGACAGGGATAGCACAGATACGCAGTATTTT. Its protein is CASSQRMTDRDSTDTQYF.

The V call is TRBV6-5, the J call TRBJ2-1; perhaps TRBD2 as D (6 bases). V gave up 6 bases and J gave up 5 bases, with 14 bases separating them. CDR3 length: 14 residues. Germline-derived CDR1 and CDR2 are MNHEY and SVGAGI. CDR3 sequence (DNA): TGTGCCAGCAGACTCCCGGGAGATGACAATGAGCAGTTCTTC. Residues: CASRLPGDDNEQFF.

On this clone: A read error may account for a junction end that differs from germline. The chain combines TRBV7-7 with TRBJ2-2; 9 nucleotides agree with TRBD2. Looked up from germline, CDR1 is SSHAT and CDR2 is FNYEAQ (reference sequence). The CDR3 spans 16 residues. CDR3 in DNA: TGTGCTAGCAGCCCCTCCGGGACTAGCATGACCGGGGAGCTGTTTTTT. It is translated as CASSPSGTSMTGELFF.

The chain links TRBV28 to TRBJ2-5; a weak D match, TRBD1 (8 bases). V lost 4 bases and J lost 3, with 15 bases in between. The CDR3 is 15 amino acids. Germline-derived CDR1 and CDR2 are MDHEN and SYDVKM. The CDR3, as DNA: TGTGCCAGCAGTTGGACAGGGAGGGATAAAGAGACCCAGTACTTC. It encodes CASSWTGRDKETQYF.

This clone was seen a single time. This chain links TRBV19 with TRBJ1-2; 7 bases line up with TRBD1. The germline V gene has CDR1 LNHDA and CDR2 SQIVND (reference sequence). With 8 bases clipped from V and 4 bases from J, the junction kept 4 bases outside the gene matches. The CDR3 has 12 amino acids. The CDR3 nucleotides read TGTGCCAGTGGAGCAGGGGGCTATGGCTACACCTTC. Its translation is CASGAGGYGYTF. The full variable domain, completed using reference TRBV19 and TRBJ1-2, is DGGITQSPKYLFRKEGQNVTLSCEQNLNHDAMYWYRQDPGQGLRLIYYSQIVNDFQKGDIAEGYSVSREKKESFPLTVTSAQKNPTAFYLCASGAGGYGYTFGSGTRLTVV.

In regard to this clone: The sample holds other DNA sequences that translate to the same CDR3. This sequence joins TRBV13 and TRBJ2-7; D uncertain. CDR1 and CDR2 (germline): PRHDT, FYEKMQ (reference sequence). The CDR3 contains 12 residues. With 2 bases removed from V and 5 bases from J, the gap between germline ends came to 7 bases. The CDR3 spells CASSLRTDEQYF. The CDR3 coding sequence is TGTGCCAGCAGCTTACGTACAGACGAGCAGTACTTC.